The clone carrying this T cell receptor beta chain was counted a few times. Its matching antigen is unknown. The time point here: sample taken at primary tumor resection. Unsorted tumor, nontumor lung tissue or cryopreserved PBMC supplied the whole RNA. Samples were donated by 72 untreated early-stage non-small cell lung cancer patients. Every individual TCR cDNA molecule carried its own unique molecular identifier, which allowed correction of PCR and sequencing errors. TCRdb redid the calling of the 5' RACE reads with MiXCR, one entry per CDR3 protein. Here the sample spans around 74,000 distinct CDR3 sequences, roughly 14% being singletons. Trimming took 5 bases from V and 7 from J; bases not matched to a gene: 8. The CDR3 length is 14 residues. Germline V gene sequence: CDR1 MDHEN, CDR2 SYDVKM. This specimen comes from a study of spatial heterogeneity in lung cancer. Study-wide points: The appearance of ubiquitous expanded tumor TCRs in blood was greater at resection than follow-up.

The specimen was PBMCs, collected at surgery. V usage is TRBV28 and J usage is TRBJ2-1; 7 bases fit TRBD1. The sequence derives from a male donor with early-stage non-small cell lung cancer. CDR3 sequence: CASSTHRGGNEQFF. The CDR3 DNA reads TGTGCCAGCAGTACGCACAGGGGTGGAAATGAGCAGTTCTTC.